This is a list of T cell receptor beta chains from one sample in a study of control samples from healthy donors and cancer patients. Data came from immunoSEQ multiplex PCR; TCRdb stores just in-frame clones and leaves some out. The sample records about 160,000 clones, about 90% being singletons. The sample taken for sequencing was blood. All receptors derive from a man younger than 45 in good health. Both conserved end residues are part of each CDR3. Fields, in order: clone size, J gene, V gene, D gene, CDR3 protein, CDR3 DNA. The D gene is left open where the match is weak. Not every row has a clone size; where given, it reads once, few, many or a size class.

clone size: -; J gene: TRBJ1-3; V gene: TRBV5-6; D gene: TRBD1; CDR3 protein: CASSLEVGTAISGNTIYF; CDR3 DNA: TGTGCCAGCAGCTTGGAGGTCGGGACAGCAATCTCTGGAAACACCATATATTTT
clone size: -; J gene: TRBJ1-1; V gene: TRBV29-1; D gene: TRBD1; CDR3 protein: CSAKLTGGTEAFF; CDR3 DNA: TGCAGCGCCAAACTGACAGGGGGCACTGAAGCTTTCTTT
clone size: -; J gene: TRBJ1-1; V gene: TRBV5-1; D gene: -; CDR3 protein: CASSLAGRTEAFF; CDR3 DNA: TGCGCCAGCAGCTTGGCGGGCCGCACTGAAGCTTTCTTT
clone size: -; J gene: TRBJ2-5; V gene: TRBV3-1/TRBV3-2; D gene: TRBD1; CDR3 protein: CASSSYGTGNLKETQYF; CDR3 DNA: TGTGCCAGCAGCTCCTACGGGACAGGGAATTTAAAAGAGACCCAGTACTTC
clone size: -; J gene: TRBJ1-2; V gene: TRBV9; D gene: TRBD1; CDR3 protein: CASSPSNPGQANYGYTF; CDR3 DNA: TGTGCCAGCAGCCCGAGTAATCCGGGACAGGCTAACTATGGCTACACCTTC
clone size: -; J gene: TRBJ2-4; V gene: TRBV12-3/TRBV12-4; D gene: TRBD2; CDR3 protein: CASPGGREPYF; CDR3 DNA: TGTGCCAGCCCCGGGGGGAGGGAACCATACTTC
clone size: -; J gene: TRBJ1-3; V gene: TRBV9; D gene: -; CDR3 protein: CASSVGFGFSGNTIYF; CDR3 DNA: TGTGCCAGCAGCGTAGGATTTGGGTTTTCAGGAAACACCATATATTTT
clone size: -; J gene: TRBJ2-7; V gene: TRBV29-1; D gene: -; CDR3 protein: CSALEGLSYEQYF; CDR3 DNA: TGCAGCGCCTTGGAGGGCCTCTCCTACGAGCAGTACTTC
clone size: -; J gene: TRBJ1-2; V gene: TRBV4-2; D gene: -; CDR3 protein: CASSQEHGYTF; CDR3 DNA: TGTGCCAGCAGCCAAGAGCATGGCTACACCTTC
clone size: -; J gene: TRBJ1-1; V gene: TRBV29-1; D gene: TRBD1; CDR3 protein: CSVELGQVMRAFF; CDR3 DNA: TGCAGCGTTGAACTGGGACAGGTAATGAGGGCTTTCTTT
clone size: -; J gene: TRBJ2-1; V gene: TRBV27; D gene: TRBD2; CDR3 protein: CASSKILPGLAGVNEQFF; CDR3 DNA: TGTGCCAGCAGCAAAATCCTCCCGGGACTAGCGGGAGTAAATGAGCAGTTCTTC
clone size: -; J gene: TRBJ1-2; V gene: TRBV7-2; D gene: -; CDR3 protein: CASSFSVGTNYGYTF; CDR3 DNA: TGTGCCAGCAGCTTTAGTGTGGGGACAAACTATGGCTACACCTTC
clone size: few; J gene: TRBJ2-7; V gene: TRBV19; D gene: TRBD2; CDR3 protein: CASSITRLAGRYEQYF; CDR3 DNA: TGTGCCAGTAGTATAACAAGGCTAGCGGGACGTTACGAGCAGTACTTC
clone size: -; J gene: TRBJ1-6; V gene: TRBV2; D gene: -; CDR3 protein: CASSEAGRSNSPLHF; CDR3 DNA: TGCGCCAGCAGTGAAGCCGGACGGAGTAATTCACCCCTCCACTTT
clone size: -; J gene: TRBJ2-1; V gene: TRBV7-8; D gene: TRBD1; CDR3 protein: CASSGDSEQFF; CDR3 DNA: TGTGCCAGCAGCGGGGACAGTGAGCAGTTCTTC
clone size: -; J gene: TRBJ2-5; V gene: TRBV7-2; D gene: -; CDR3 protein: CAIPAGPTTETQYF; CDR3 DNA: TGTGCCATTCCGGCGGGACCAACTACAGAGACCCAGTACTTC
clone size: once; J gene: TRBJ1-2; V gene: TRBV2; D gene: TRBD1; CDR3 protein: CASRDPGDRVLNYGYTF; CDR3 DNA: TGTGCCAGCAGGGACCCCGGAGACAGGGTTCTTAATTATGGCTACACCTTC
clone size: -; J gene: TRBJ2-2; V gene: TRBV7-9; D gene: -; CDR3 protein: CASSSPTSGTGELFF; CDR3 DNA: TGTGCCAGCAGCTCACCAACCTCGGGGACCGGGGAGCTGTTTTTT
clone size: -; J gene: TRBJ1-2; V gene: TRBV7-8; D gene: -; CDR3 protein: CASSLGQNYGYTF; CDR3 DNA: TGTGCCAGCAGCTTAGGGCAGAACTATGGCTACACCTTC
clone size: -; J gene: TRBJ1-1; V gene: TRBV14; D gene: -; CDR3 protein: CASSQGRWGNTEAFF; CDR3 DNA: TGTGCCAGCAGCCAGGGACGGTGGGGGAACACTGAAGCTTTCTTT
clone size: -; J gene: TRBJ1-3; V gene: TRBV9; D gene: -; CDR3 protein: CASSGQVDSGNTIYF; CDR3 DNA: TGTGCCAGCAGCGGGCAGGTCGACTCTGGAAACACCATATATTTT
clone size: -; J gene: TRBJ1-3; V gene: TRBV12-3/TRBV12-4; D gene: -; CDR3 protein: CASSFGGNTIYF; CDR3 DNA: TGTGCCAGCAGTTTCGGGGGAAACACCATATATTTT
clone size: -; J gene: TRBJ1-1; V gene: TRBV3-1/TRBV3-2; D gene: -; CDR3 protein: CASSTRSTEAFF; CDR3 DNA: TGTGCCAGCAGCACCAGGAGTACTGAAGCTTTCTTT
clone size: -; J gene: TRBJ2-3; V gene: TRBV5-1; D gene: -; CDR3 protein: CASSLSRQDTQYF; CDR3 DNA: TGCGCCAGCAGCTTGAGCAGGCAAGATACGCAGTATTTT
clone size: -; J gene: TRBJ1-1; V gene: TRBV4-3; D gene: -; CDR3 protein: CASSQDRAARNTEAFF; CDR3 DNA: TGCGCCAGCAGCCAAGACAGGGCGGCTAGGAACACTGAAGCTTTCTTT
clone size: -; J gene: TRBJ1-3; V gene: TRBV7-9; D gene: -; CDR3 protein: CASSLGTAGNTIYF; CDR3 DNA: TGTGCCAGCAGCTTAGGGACAGCTGGAAACACCATATATTTT
clone size: -; J gene: TRBJ1-6; V gene: TRBV27; D gene: -; CDR3 protein: CASSLVGLYNSPLHF; CDR3 DNA: TGTGCCAGCAGTTTAGTGGGTTTGTATAATTCACCCCTCCACTTT
clone size: -; J gene: TRBJ2-5; V gene: TRBV14; D gene: -; CDR3 protein: CASSQASGETQYF; CDR3 DNA: TGTGCCAGCAGCCAAGCATCGGGCGAGACCCAGTACTTC
clone size: few; J gene: TRBJ1-1; V gene: TRBV5-5; D gene: -; CDR3 protein: CASSPGGSMNTEAFF; CDR3 DNA: TGTGCCAGCAGCCCTGGAGGCTCCATGAACACTGAAGCTTTCTTT
clone size: -; J gene: TRBJ1-1; V gene: TRBV3-1/TRBV3-2; D gene: -; CDR3 protein: CASSQFVGTEAFF; CDR3 DNA: TGTGCCAGCAGCCAATTCGTGGGGACTGAAGCTTTCTTT
clone size: -; J gene: TRBJ2-5; V gene: TRBV11-2; D gene: -; CDR3 protein: CASSLPLEVKETQYF; CDR3 DNA: TGTGCCAGCAGCTTACCACTAGAAGTCAAGGAGACCCAGTACTTC
clone size: -; J gene: TRBJ1-2; V gene: TRBV27; D gene: TRBD1; CDR3 protein: CASTDLQGANAGGYTF; CDR3 DNA: TGTGCCAGCACCGATTTACAGGGGGCAAACGCGGGAGGCTACACCTTC
clone size: -; J gene: TRBJ1-2; V gene: TRBV20-1; D gene: -; CDR3 protein: CSARPRDGYTF; CDR3 DNA: TGCAGTGCTAGGCCCAGGGATGGCTACACCTTC
clone size: once; J gene: TRBJ2-2; V gene: TRBV4-2; D gene: -; CDR3 protein: CASSQALAGELFF; CDR3 DNA: TGTGCCAGCAGCCAAGCGTTAGCGGGGGAGCTGTTTTTT
clone size: -; J gene: TRBJ1-5; V gene: TRBV19; D gene: -; CDR3 protein: CASSPGHNQPQHF; CDR3 DNA: TGTGCCAGTAGTCCGGGCCACAATCAGCCCCAGCATTTT
clone size: -; J gene: TRBJ2-1; V gene: TRBV3-1/TRBV3-2; D gene: -; CDR3 protein: CASSQDSGGHNEQFF; CDR3 DNA: TGTGCCAGCAGCCAAGATAGTGGGGGCCACAATGAGCAGTTCTTC
clone size: few; J gene: TRBJ1-5; V gene: TRBV2; D gene: -; CDR3 protein: CASSDQSSNQPQHF; CDR3 DNA: TGTGCCAGCAGTGATCAGTCCTCAAATCAGCCCCAGCATTTT
clone size: -; J gene: TRBJ1-2; V gene: TRBV6-5; D gene: -; CDR3 protein: CASSYSPTDYGYTF; CDR3 DNA: TGTGCCAGCAGTTACAGTCCGACGGACTATGGCTACACCTTC
clone size: -; J gene: TRBJ1-2; V gene: TRBV5-6; D gene: TRBD1; CDR3 protein: CASSFGTGIDYGYTF; CDR3 DNA: TGTGCCAGCAGCTTCGGGACAGGGATTGACTATGGCTACACCTTC
clone size: -; J gene: TRBJ2-6; V gene: TRBV14; D gene: -; CDR3 protein: CASSQEGAYSGANVLTF; CDR3 DNA: TGTGCCAGCAGCCAAGAGGGCGCCTACTCTGGGGCCAACGTCCTGACTTTC
clone size: once; J gene: TRBJ2-2; V gene: TRBV5-1; D gene: -; CDR3 protein: CASSFSPGSAGELFF; CDR3 DNA: TGCGCCAGCAGCTTCTCCCCAGGGAGCGCCGGGGAGCTGTTTTTT
clone size: -; J gene: TRBJ2-7; V gene: TRBV28; D gene: -; CDR3 protein: CASSPAGSDEQYF; CDR3 DNA: TGTGCCAGCAGTCCAGCTGGCTCGGACGAGCAGTACTTC
clone size: -; J gene: TRBJ2-1; V gene: TRBV4-1; D gene: TRBD2; CDR3 protein: CASSRVSGGPVYEQFF; CDR3 DNA: TGCGCCAGCAGCAGGGTTAGCGGGGGGCCCGTCTATGAGCAGTTCTTC
clone size: -; J gene: TRBJ1-1; V gene: TRBV2; D gene: -; CDR3 protein: CASPGRTNTEAFF; CDR3 DNA: TGTGCCAGCCCTGGAAGGACGAACACTGAAGCTTTCTTT
clone size: -; J gene: TRBJ1-1; V gene: TRBV7-9; D gene: -; CDR3 protein: CASSLTGSPNTEAFF; CDR3 DNA: TGTGCCAGCAGCTTAACGGGAAGCCCGAACACTGAAGCTTTCTTT
clone size: -; J gene: TRBJ1-1; V gene: TRBV16; D gene: TRBD1; CDR3 protein: CASSRDRGRATEAFF; CDR3 DNA: TGTGCCAGCAGCCGGGACAGGGGGCGCGCCACTGAAGCTTTCTTT
clone size: -; J gene: TRBJ1-4; V gene: TRBV7-9; D gene: TRBD1; CDR3 protein: CASSSGGSANEKLFF; CDR3 DNA: TGTGCCAGCAGCTCAGGGGGGTCGGCTAATGAAAAACTGTTTTTT
clone size: -; J gene: TRBJ2-1; V gene: TRBV7-9; D gene: -; CDR3 protein: CASSPDPPGQGQFF; CDR3 DNA: TGTGCCAGCAGCCCAGACCCCCCGGGCCAGGGGCAGTTCTTC
clone size: -; J gene: TRBJ1-2; V gene: TRBV7-8; D gene: -; CDR3 protein: CASSLGQNYGYTF; CDR3 DNA: TGTGCCAGCAGCTTAGGCCAGAACTATGGCTACACCTTC
clone size: -; J gene: TRBJ1-3; V gene: TRBV11-2; D gene: -; CDR3 protein: CASSLADTIYF; CDR3 DNA: TGTGCCAGCAGCTTGGCGGACACCATATATTTT
clone size: -; J gene: TRBJ1-2; V gene: TRBV7-3; D gene: TRBD1; CDR3 protein: CASSSPGQGKGGYTF; CDR3 DNA: TGTGCCAGCAGCTCGCCGGGACAGGGGAAAGGAGGCTACACCTTC
clone size: -; J gene: TRBJ2-4; V gene: TRBV19; D gene: TRBD2; CDR3 protein: CASSRGTSGPLAKNIQYF; CDR3 DNA: TGTGCCAGTAGCCGAGGGACTAGCGGACCCTTAGCCAAAAACATTCAGTACTTC
clone size: once; J gene: TRBJ1-1; V gene: TRBV11-2; D gene: -; CDR3 protein: CASSLGEDTEAFF; CDR3 DNA: TGTGCCAGCAGCTTGGGTGAGGACACTGAAGCTTTCTTT
clone size: -; J gene: TRBJ1-4; V gene: TRBV2; D gene: -; CDR3 protein: CASKGWHHTQVSPVTYPTNEKLFF; CDR3 DNA: TGTGCCAGCAAGGGGTGGCACCACACACAGGTTTCACCGGTTACGTACCCAACTAATGAAAAACTGTTTTTT
clone size: -; J gene: TRBJ2-7; V gene: TRBV5-1; D gene: -; CDR3 protein: CASSSTGWDEQYF; CDR3 DNA: TGCGCCAGCAGCTCTACAGGGTGGGACGAGCAGTACTTC